This T cell receptor beta chain was found in a study of CD8+ T cells in alopecia areata. Study observations and caveats: Scalp data also include sequences from resident alphabeta T cells of normal skin. Alopecia totalis/universalis scalp especially showed more expanded CD8+ clones than normal scalp.

Individuals with alopecia areata gave both lesional scalp punch biopsies and peripheral blood for collection. PBMC-derived CD4+ and CD8+ T cells were sorted. Once RNA had been extracted, it was reverse transcribed into cDNA to act as the sequencing template. Produced via immunoSEQ multiplex PCR; TCRdb's table is partial and in-frame only. The sample lists some 82,000 clones, roughly 51% seen once, with around 5% in the top ten. This CDR3 has 13 residues. The germline V gene has CDR1 SQVTM and CDR2 ANQGSEA. V dropped 5 bases and J dropped 5 bases, with 16 bases sitting between them. Concerning this clone itself: Its specificity is unknown.

The chain couples TRBV29-1 to TRBJ2-7; D is ambiguous. This TCR was recovered from a human donor with alopecia areata. Sequencing was carried out using NKG2D-high CD8+ T cells sorted from blood. The CDR3 reads CSVRGGEVDEQYF. The CDR3 nucleotides are TGCAGCGTTCGCGGTGGGGAAGTGGACGAGCAGTACTTC.